Presented here are 8 T cell receptor beta chains from one specimen sequenced in a study of blood T cell repertoires in COVID-19. The repertoire was sequenced with immunoSEQ multiplex PCR; TCRdb's copy has only in-frame clones and lacks some. The sample contains 150,000 to 200,000 clones, just under 85% of which appear only once. The specimen sequenced was peripheral blood. These receptors all stem from a man in his forties who had recovered from COVID-19.

The J gene is TRBJ2-1, the V gene TRBV4-1, with 8 bases matching TRBD2. CDR3 size: 16 residues. Germline V lookup: CDR1 MGHRA, CDR2 YSYEKL. V shed 3 bases, J shed 8 bases, and the junction held 12 bases outside the gene matches. CDR3 DNA: TGCGCCAGCAGCCAGGTGAGACTAGCGCGGTTCGATGAGCAGTTCTTC. This gives the protein CASSQVRLARFDEQFF.

The gene calls are TRBV7-9 and TRBJ2-7, with D possibly matching TRBD1 (6 bases). The CDR3 loop spans 15 amino acids. The V end was cut by 5 bases, the J end by 9 bases, with 23 bases between. Germline loops: CDR1 SEHNR, CDR2 FQNEAQ (reference sequence). CDR3 in amino acids: CASSPTRTAITRQYF. In DNA, the CDR3 is TGTGCCAGCAGCCCAACCCGGACAGCTATTACGAGGCAGTACTTC.

Many counts were recorded for this clone. The genes are TRBV2 and TRBJ1-4, with TRBD1 as a possible D gene (5 bases). The CDR3 length is 14 residues. Germline CDR1 and CDR2: SNHLY and FYNNEI. Trimming removed 6 bases at V and 8 bases at J, with 16 bases between. The CDR3 DNA follows: TGTGCCAGCAGCAGCCGGGGGGGTGGAGAAAAACTGTTTTTT. It encodes CASSSRGGGEKLFF.

The chain carries TRBV27 and TRBJ2-7, with a possible D match to TRBD1 (6 bases). CDR1 MNHEY and CDR2 SMNVEV come from the germline V gene (reference sequence). The CDR3 totals 13 residues. V was pared by 2 bases and J by 4 bases, with 9 bases between. CDR3 nucleotides: TGTGCCAGCAGTTTACTCAGGGGATACGAGCAGTACTTC. It yields the protein CASSLLRGYEQYF.

This clone was observed once. The chain is built from TRBV4-1 and TRBJ2-1; 7 nucleotides line up with TRBD2. Unmatched junction bases numbered 3, after V lost 3 bases and J lost 7 bases. The CDR3 consists of 13 residues. Per germline, CDR1 MGHRA and CDR2 YSYEKL. As DNA, the CDR3 is TGCGCCAGCAGCCACCCGGGGGGTAATGAGCAGTTCTTC. Translation gives CASSHPGGNEQFF.

The J gene is TRBJ2-7, the V gene TRBV6-6; 11 positions match TRBD2. V gave up 5 bases and J gave up 1 base; unmatched junction bases: 4. This CDR3 comprises 15 residues. Germline V gene lookup returns CDR1 MNHNY and CDR2 SVGAGI (reference sequence). Here the CDR3 reads CASSILAGASYEQYF. DNA for the CDR3: TGTGCCAGCAGTATACTAGCGGGGGCATCCTACGAGCAGTACTTC.

The chain couples TRBV7-6 to TRBJ1-1; TRBD1 matches 8 bases. Germline CDR1 and CDR2: SGHVS and FNYEAQ. The trim removed 6 bases at V and 3 bases at J, leaving 12 bases unmatched. This CDR3 has 16 residues. The CDR3: CASSYGQGVLYTEAFF. Written as DNA, the CDR3 is TGTGCCAGCAGTTACGGACAGGGCGTGTTGTACACTGAAGCTTTCTTT.

The J gene is TRBJ2-7, the V gene TRBV7-9, with D possibly being TRBD1 (6 bases). This CDR3 has 14 amino acids. Germline loops: CDR1 SEHNR, CDR2 FQNEAQ (reference sequence). The V gene lost 5 bases and the J gene lost 2 bases, with 13 bases spanning the gap. This chain's CDR3 is CASSQHGGTYEQYF. CDR3 sequence (DNA): TGTGCCAGCAGCCAACATGGGGGCACCTACGAGCAGTACTTC.